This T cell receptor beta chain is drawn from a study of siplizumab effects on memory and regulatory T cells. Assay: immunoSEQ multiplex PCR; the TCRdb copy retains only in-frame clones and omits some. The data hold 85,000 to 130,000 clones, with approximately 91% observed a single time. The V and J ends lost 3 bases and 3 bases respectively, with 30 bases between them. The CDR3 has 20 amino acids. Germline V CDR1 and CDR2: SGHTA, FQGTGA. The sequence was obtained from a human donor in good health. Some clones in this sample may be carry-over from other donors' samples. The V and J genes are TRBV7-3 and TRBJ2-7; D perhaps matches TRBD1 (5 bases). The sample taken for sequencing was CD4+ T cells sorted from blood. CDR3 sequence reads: CASSFSFLKKQVWWGYEQYF. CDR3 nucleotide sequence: TGTGCCAGCAGCTTCTCTTTTCTGAAGAAACAGGTCTGGTGGGGCTACGAGCAGTACTTC.